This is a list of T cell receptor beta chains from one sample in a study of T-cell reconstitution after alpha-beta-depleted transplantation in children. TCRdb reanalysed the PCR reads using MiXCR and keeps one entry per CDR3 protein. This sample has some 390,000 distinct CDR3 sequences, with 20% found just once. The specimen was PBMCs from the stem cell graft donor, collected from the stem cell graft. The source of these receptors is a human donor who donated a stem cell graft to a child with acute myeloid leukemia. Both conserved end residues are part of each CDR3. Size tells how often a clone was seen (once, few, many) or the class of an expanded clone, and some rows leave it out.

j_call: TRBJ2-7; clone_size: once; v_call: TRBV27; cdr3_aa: CASSYGAPYEQYF
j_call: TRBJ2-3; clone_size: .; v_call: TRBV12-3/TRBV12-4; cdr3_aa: CASRRQWGTQYF
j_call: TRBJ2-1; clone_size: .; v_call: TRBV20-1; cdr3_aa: CSARGGGPKTEQFF
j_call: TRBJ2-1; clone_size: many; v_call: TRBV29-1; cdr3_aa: CSGTGTQRYEQFF
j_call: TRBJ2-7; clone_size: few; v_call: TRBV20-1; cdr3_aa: CSVGAAYEQYF
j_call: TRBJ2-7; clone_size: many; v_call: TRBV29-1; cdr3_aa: CSVEDYPSYEQYF
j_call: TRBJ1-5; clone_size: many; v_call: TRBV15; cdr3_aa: CATSNRGNQPQHF
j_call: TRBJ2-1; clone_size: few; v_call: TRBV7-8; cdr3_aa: CASSNHRTSGTYNEQFF
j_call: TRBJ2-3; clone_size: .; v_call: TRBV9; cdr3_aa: CASSVASLGVTDTQYF
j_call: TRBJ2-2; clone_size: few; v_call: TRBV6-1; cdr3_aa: CASSRGQGGNTGELFF
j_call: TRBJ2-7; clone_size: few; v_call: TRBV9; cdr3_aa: CASSVDGGSRYEQYF
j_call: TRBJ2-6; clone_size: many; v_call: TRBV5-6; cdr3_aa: CASSLWDRPSSGANVLTF
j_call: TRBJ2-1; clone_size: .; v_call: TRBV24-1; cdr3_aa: CATSVSGRGYEQFF
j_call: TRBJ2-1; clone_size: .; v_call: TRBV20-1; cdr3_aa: CSARYLATYNEQFF
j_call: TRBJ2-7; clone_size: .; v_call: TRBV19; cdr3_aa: CASGPTGLHYEQYF
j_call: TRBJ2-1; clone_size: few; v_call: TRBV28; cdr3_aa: CASSLSRGPYNEQFF
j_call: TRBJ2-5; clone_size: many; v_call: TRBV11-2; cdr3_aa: CASSLVSLRGQETQYF
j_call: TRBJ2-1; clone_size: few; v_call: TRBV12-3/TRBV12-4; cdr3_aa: CASTGTSNAYNEQFF
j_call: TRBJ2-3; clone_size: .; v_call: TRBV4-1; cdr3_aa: CASSQGWASGSPDTQYF
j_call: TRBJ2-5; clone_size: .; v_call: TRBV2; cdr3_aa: CASSERTGGSLETQYF
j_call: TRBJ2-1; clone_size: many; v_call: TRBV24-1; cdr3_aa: CATSDFQATGRGGNEQFF
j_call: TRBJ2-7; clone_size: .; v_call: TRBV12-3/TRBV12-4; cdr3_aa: CASTTTGFAGSPYF
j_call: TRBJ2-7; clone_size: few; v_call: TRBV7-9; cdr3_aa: CASSSSTSGSDPLEQYF
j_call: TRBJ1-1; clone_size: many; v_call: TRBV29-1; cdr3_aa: CSVVYQGWAEAFF
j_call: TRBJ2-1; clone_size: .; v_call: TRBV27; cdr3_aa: CASSLASGRLNEQFF
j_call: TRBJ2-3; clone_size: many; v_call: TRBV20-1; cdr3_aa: CSTQRPTDTQYF
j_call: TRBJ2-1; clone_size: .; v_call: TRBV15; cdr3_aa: CATSRDFTGENEQFF
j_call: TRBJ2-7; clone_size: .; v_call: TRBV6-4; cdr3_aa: CASSPGQFSEQYF
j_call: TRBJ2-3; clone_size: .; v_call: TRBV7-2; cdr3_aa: CASTLTGGGLAEDTQYF
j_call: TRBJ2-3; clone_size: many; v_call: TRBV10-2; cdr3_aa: CASTPTSGSIDTQYF
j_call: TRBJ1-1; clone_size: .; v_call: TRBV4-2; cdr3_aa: CASSQGGNEAFF
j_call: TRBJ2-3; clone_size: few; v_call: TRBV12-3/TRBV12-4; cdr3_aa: CASSLILLSSTDTQYF
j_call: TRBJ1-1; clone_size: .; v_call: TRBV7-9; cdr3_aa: CASISREDGEAFF
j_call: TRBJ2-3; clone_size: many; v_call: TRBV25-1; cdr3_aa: CASSADWGAQYF
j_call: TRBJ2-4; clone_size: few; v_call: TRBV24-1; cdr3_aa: CATEAGEGNIQYF
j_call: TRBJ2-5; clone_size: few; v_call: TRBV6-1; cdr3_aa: CASSNGLARRLGETQYF
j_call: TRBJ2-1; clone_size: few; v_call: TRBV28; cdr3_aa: CASSRRREGYNEQFF
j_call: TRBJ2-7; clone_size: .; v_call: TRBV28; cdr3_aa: CASSSFGEQYF
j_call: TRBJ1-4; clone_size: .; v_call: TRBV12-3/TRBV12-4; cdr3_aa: CASSDRVEKLFF
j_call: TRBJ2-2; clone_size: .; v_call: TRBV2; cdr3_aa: CASSELAGRRTGELFF
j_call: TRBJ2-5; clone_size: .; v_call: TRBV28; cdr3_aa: CASRGTGPHQETQYF
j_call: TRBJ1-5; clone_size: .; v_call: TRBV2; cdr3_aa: CASSEQGGNQPQHF
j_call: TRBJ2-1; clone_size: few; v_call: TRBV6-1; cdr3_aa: CASTTAGVGNEQFF
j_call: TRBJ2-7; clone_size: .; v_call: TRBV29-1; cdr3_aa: CSVSRVAEATYEQYF
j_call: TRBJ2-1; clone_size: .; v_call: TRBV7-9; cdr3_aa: CASSAGGSVNEQFF
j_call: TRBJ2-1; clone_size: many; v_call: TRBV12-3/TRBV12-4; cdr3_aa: CASSLGASGRAEDRYNEQFF
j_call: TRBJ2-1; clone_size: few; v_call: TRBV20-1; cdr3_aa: CSARDWRDSYNEQFF
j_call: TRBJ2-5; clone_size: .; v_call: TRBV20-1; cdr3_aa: CSARDKETQYF
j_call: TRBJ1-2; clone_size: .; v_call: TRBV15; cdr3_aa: CATSPGYNYGYTF
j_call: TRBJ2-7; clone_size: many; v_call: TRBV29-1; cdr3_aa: CSVRDGSYEQYF
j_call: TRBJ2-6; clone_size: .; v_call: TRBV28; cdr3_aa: CASSFGRVGANVLTF
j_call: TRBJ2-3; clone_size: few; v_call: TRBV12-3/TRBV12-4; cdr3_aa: CASRRLAQRTDTQYF
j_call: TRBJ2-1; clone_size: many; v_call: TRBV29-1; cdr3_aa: CSSEGDRAVGEQFF
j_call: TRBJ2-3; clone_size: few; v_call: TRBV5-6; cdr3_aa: CASTTGGAPDPDTQYF
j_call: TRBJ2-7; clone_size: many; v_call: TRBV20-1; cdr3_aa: CSAPGLAGGDEQYF
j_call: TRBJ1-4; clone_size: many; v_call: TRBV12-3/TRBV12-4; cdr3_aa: CASTGVNEKLFF
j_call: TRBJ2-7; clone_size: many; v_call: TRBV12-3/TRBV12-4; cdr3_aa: CASSYDRGSYEQYF
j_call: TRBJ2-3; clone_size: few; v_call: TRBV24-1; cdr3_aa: CATSGGLASPTDTQYF
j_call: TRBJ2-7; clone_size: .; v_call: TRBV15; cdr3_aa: CATSRDRGIGAEQYF